One and the same sample provided the 20 T cell receptor beta chains below, sequenced in a study of T cells in Graves' hyperthyroidism and ophthalmopathy. TCR beta CDR3 regions were amplified from RNA. The TCR CDR3 was amplified in a first-round RT-PCR using the HTBI primer set. MiXCR was run by TCRdb on the multiplex PCR reads, yielding one entry per CDR3 protein. The table has around 300,000 distinct CDR3 sequences, roughly 19% seen once; the top ten hold 35% to 40%. The sequenced material came from blood. The origin of the receptors is a man in his forties or fifties with Graves' ophthalmopathy.

The V and J genes are TRBV12-3 or TRBV12-4 and TRBJ2-2; TRBD1 matches at 7 bases. CDR3 length: 17 amino acids. With 5 bases clipped from V and 1 base from J, the junction kept 10 bases outside the gene matches. CDR3 in DNA: TGTGCCAGCAGTATCAACCCGGGACAGAGGAACACCGGGGAGCTGTTTTTT. Protein sequence: CASSINPGQRNTGELFF.

This clonotype was recorded many times. The chain employs TRBV18 and TRBJ1-5; 7 bases fit TRBD1. The CDR3 runs 16 residues. The germline gives CDR1 KGHSH, CDR2 LQKENI. Losses at the gene ends were 3 bases for V and 3 bases for J; bases not matched to a gene: 8. The CDR3 sequence: CASSPAGGQSNQPQHF. Here the CDR3 DNA reads TGTGCCAGCTCACCCGCAGGGGGTCAATCCAATCAGCCCCAGCATTTT.

The chain uses TRBV28 and TRBJ1-5; 9 positions match TRBD1. CDR1 is MDHEN, CDR2 SYDVKM, per germline. The trim removed 6 bases at V and 1 base at J, leaving 22 bases unmatched. The CDR3 has 21 residues. The CDR3 protein is CASRPNLFGTGSLSSNQPQHF. Written as DNA, the CDR3 is TGTGCCAGCAGGCCGAATTTGTTTGGGACAGGGTCTCTGTCCAGCAATCAGCCCCAGCATTTT.

There are many counts of this clonotype. The chain links TRBV5-1 to TRBJ1-6; D not certain. The CDR3 has 13 amino acids. Germline values: CDR1 SGHRS, CDR2 YFSETQ. Trimming removed 8 bases at V and 5 bases at J, with 11 bases between. Here the CDR3 reads CASQDYDNSPLHF. The CDR3 nucleotides are TGCGCCAGTCAAGACTACGATAATTCACCCCTCCACTTT. Combining the CDR3 with reference TRBV5-1 and TRBJ1-6 gives the whole variable domain KAGVTQTPRYLIKTRGQQVTLSCSPISGHRSVSWYQQTPGQGLQFLFEYFSETQRNKGNFPGRFSGRQFSNSRSEMNVSTLELGDSALYLCASQDYDNSPLHFGNGTRLTVT.

This rearrangement joins TRBV6-1 to TRBJ2-5, with 13 bases identical to TRBD2. The V and J ends lost 3 bases and 2 bases, in that order; junction bases with no gene match: 6. Germline CDR1 and CDR2: MNHNS and SASEGT. There are 17 residues in the CDR3. The CDR3 loop reads CASSERLAGGKQETQYF. Here the CDR3 DNA reads TGTGCCAGCAGTGAGAGACTAGCGGGGGGTAAACAAGAGACCCAGTACTTC.

This sequence joins TRBV20-1 and TRBJ2-5; D not resolved. Between the trimmed V and J ends, which lost 6 bases and 3 bases, there was a span of 17 bases. CDR1 DFQATT and CDR2 SNEGSKA come from the germline V gene (reference sequence). This CDR3 region has 14 residues. The CDR3: CSARINVAEETQYF. The CDR3 bases are TGCAGTGCCCGAATTAACGTGGCGGAAGAGACCCAGTACTTC.

The gene calls are TRBV6-1 and TRBJ1-1; the D gene is possibly TRBD1 (5 bases). CDR1 is MNHNS and CDR2 is SASEGT in the germline V gene. The CDR3 contains 15 residues. V shed 5 bases and J shed 1 base, with 14 bases lying between them. CDR3 in DNA: TGTGCCAGCAGTCCTGCGAGGGGTAAGAACACTGAAGCTTTCTTT. It codes for CASSPARGKNTEAFF.

The chain joins TRBV19 to TRBJ2-1; D remains ambiguous. Germline values: CDR1 LNHDA, CDR2 SQIVND (reference sequence). The CDR3 runs 12 residues. V gave up 3 bases and J gave up 10 bases, with 10 bases separating them. CDR3 residues: CASSMGSAEQFF. DNA for the CDR3: TGTGCCAGTAGTATGGGGTCCGCCGAGCAGTTCTTC. Full variable domain (remainder filled in from reference TRBV19 and TRBJ2-1): DGGITQSPKYLFRKEGQNVTLSCEQNLNHDAMYWYRQDPGQGLRLIYYSQIVNDFQKGDIAEGYSVSREKKESFPLTVTSAQKNPTAFYLCASSMGSAEQFFGPGTRLTVL.

At least ten counts were recorded for this clonotype. This sequence joins TRBV11-2 and TRBJ2-5, with TRBD1 identical over 8 bases. This CDR3 is built from 17 residues. Germline CDR1 SGHAT, CDR2 FQNNGV. Germline trimming cut 2 bases from V and 0 bases from J; bases unmatched to any gene: 8. The CDR3 here is CASSLSIQGADQETQYF. The CDR3 region has the DNA TGTGCCAGCAGCTTATCTATCCAGGGGGCAGACCAAGAGACCCAGTACTTC. The full variable domain, with the rest looked up from reference TRBV11-2 and TRBJ2-5, is EAGVAQSPRYKIIEKRQSVAFWCNPISGHATLYWYQQILGQGPKLLIQFQNNGVVDDSQLPKDRFSAERLKGVDSTLKIQPAKLEDSAVYLCASSLSIQGADQETQYFGPGTRLLVL.

This clonotype was picked up many times. The rearrangement links TRBV7-2 to TRBJ2-3, with 8 positions matching TRBD1. With 4 bases clipped from V and 0 bases from J, the junction kept 12 bases outside the gene matches. CDR1 is SGHTA and CDR2 is FQGNSA in the germline V gene. The length of the CDR3 is 18 residues. The CDR3 protein is CASSSRDRSPLSTDTQYF. The CDR3 DNA follows: TGTGCCAGCAGCTCACGGGACAGGAGCCCTCTAAGCACAGATACGCAGTATTTT.

As regards this clonotype: This may stem from a read error, because a much larger clone lies one nucleotide away. The J gene is TRBJ2-7, the V gene TRBV3-1; 7 bases map to TRBD1. The CDR3 contains 14 residues. V dropped 5 bases and J dropped 4; count of bases not matched to a gene: 8. Germline V gives CDR1 LGHDT, CDR2 YNNKEL (reference sequence). The CDR3 coding sequence is TGTGCCAGCAGCGGCCAGGACAGGAGGTACGAGCAGTACTTC. This sequence encodes CASSGQDRRYEQYF.

V gene TRBV11-2 combines with J gene TRBJ2-3, with no clear D. V lost 3 bases, J lost 2 bases, and 9 bases lay in between. The germline CDR1 and CDR2 sequences are SGHAT and FQNNGV. The CDR3 covers 14 residues. The CDR3 coding sequence is TGTGCCAGCAGCTTCTCTTGGAACACAGATACGCAGTATTTT. Protein sequence: CASSFSWNTDTQYF.

There are a few counts of this clonotype. This sequence joins TRBV19 and TRBJ2-1; 9 positions agree with TRBD2. The CDR3 totals 14 residues. Germline V gene sequence: CDR1 LNHDA, CDR2 SQIVND (reference sequence). The junction had 9 bases not matched to a gene; V was cut back by 8 bases and J by 7 bases. The CDR3 loop is CASREAGGGNEQFF. The CDR3 DNA reads TGTGCCAGTCGGGAGGCGGGAGGGGGTAATGAGCAGTTCTTC.

This clonotype was counted a few times. V usage is TRBV6-1 and J usage is TRBJ1-5; 10 bases align to TRBD1. Germline CDR1 reads MNHNS; CDR2 reads SASEGT. With V trimmed by 6 bases and J by 7 bases, 6 bases remained unmatched. CDR3 size: 14 residues. CDR3 nucleotide sequence: TGTGCCAGCAGCGCAGGACAGGGGGGGCAGCCCCAGCATTTT. Translated: CASSAGQGGQPQHF.

This clonotype was counted ten times or more. The chain recombines TRBV11-3 with TRBJ2-1; D perhaps matches TRBD1 (5 bases). In germline, CDR1 is SGHNT, CDR2 YENEEA. V was pared by 0 bases and J by 10 bases, with 7 bases between. This CDR3 spans 12 amino acids. For the CDR3, the DNA is TGTGCCAGCAGCTTAGAGGGGCAGGAGCAGTTCTTC. This encodes CASSLEGQEQFF.

The V call is TRBV27, the J call TRBJ2-5; D may be TRBD1 (5 bases). V was cut by 3 bases and J by 2 bases, with 16 bases left in between. CDR3 length equals 16 residues. CDR1 and CDR2 from the germline V gene are MNHEY and SMNVEV (reference sequence). The CDR3 coding sequence is TGTGCCAGCAGTTTGAAGCAGGGTCATTTGCAAGAGACCCAGTACTTC. Amino acids: CASSLKQGHLQETQYF.

The chain employs TRBV7-2 and TRBJ2-1; TRBD2 agrees at 9 bases. Germline-derived CDR1 and CDR2 are SGHTA and FQGNSA. The CDR3 length is 16 residues. V trimming: 3 bases; J trimming: 4 bases; junction bases outside the gene matches: 7. The CDR3 sequence: CASSFLTSGLYNEQFF. CDR3 nucleotide sequence: TGTGCCAGCAGCTTTTTGACTAGCGGACTGTACAATGAGCAGTTCTTC.

The chain has TRBV10-2 and TRBJ1-5, with D hard to call. Germline values: CDR1 WSHSY, CDR2 SAAADI. V lost 4 bases to trimming and J lost 2 bases, with 6 bases between them. This CDR3 is built from 13 residues. The CDR3 sequence is CASSGSGNQPQHF. The CDR3 nucleotides are TGCGCCAGCAGTGGCAGTGGCAATCAGCCCCAGCATTTT.

This clonotype was counted ten times or more. The chain joins TRBV7-9 to TRBJ2-1, with 11 bases identical to TRBD2. Trimming cost V 2 bases and J 9 bases; bases outside gene matches: 6. In germline, CDR1 is SEHNR, CDR2 FQNEAQ (reference sequence). The CDR3 loop spans 15 amino acids. CDR3 protein: CASSLLAGGSGEQFF. The CDR3 DNA follows: TGTGCCAGCAGCTTACTAGCGGGAGGATCGGGTGAGCAGTTCTTC.

Regarding this clonotype: A much more abundant neighbour one base away suggests this may be a read error. The chain is built from TRBV24-1 and TRBJ2-1, with no clear D. The germline gives CDR1 KGHDR, CDR2 SFDVKD. The CDR3 consists of 14 residues. The V gene lost 5 bases and the J gene lost 9 bases, with 16 bases spanning the gap. CDR3 DNA: TGTGCCACCAGTGGCAATAATTATTTGGGTGAGCAGTTCTTC. Translating it yields CATSGNNYLGEQFF.